Each of the 14 T cell receptor beta chains below was sequenced from the same sample in a study of early T cells in non-severe SARS-CoV-2 infection. Via MiXCR, TCRdb re-called the 5' RACE reads, giving one row per CDR3 protein. The sample includes approximately 69,000 distinct CDR3 sequences, 9% to 15% seen only once; the top ten take about 4%. The sample consisted of whole blood. The receptors stem from an adult who was a healthcare worker with PCR-confirmed SARS-CoV-2 infection or an uninfected control (not recorded which).

This clonotype was seen a few times. J is TRBJ1-6 and V is TRBV4-1; weak D call: TRBD1 (6 bases). CDR1 and CDR2 (germline): MGHRA, YSYEKL. The length of the CDR3 is 16 residues. The germline V and J ends were trimmed by 0 bases and 7 bases, with 13 bases remaining between them. The CDR3 region has the DNA TGCGCCAGCAGCCAAGAAGGTCGGGGGGCGAATTCACCCCTCCACTTT. Translation: CASSQEGRGANSPLHF.

Many counts were recorded for this clonotype. The chain carries TRBV28 and TRBJ2-2; D is uncertain. Germline CDR1 is MDHEN and CDR2 is SYDVKM. The V and J ends lost 3 bases and 7 bases respectively, with 3 bases between them. This CDR3 is 11 amino acids long. The CDR3 protein is CASSLRGELFF. DNA of the CDR3: TGTGCCAGCAGTTTGCGCGGGGAGCTGTTTTTT.

This clonotype showed up just a few times. V gene TRBV7-3 combines with J gene TRBJ2-7; 11 nucleotides match TRBD2. CDR1 SGHTA and CDR2 FQGTGA come from the germline V gene. Trimming cost V 5 bases and J 5 bases; bases outside gene matches: 8. The CDR3 has 15 amino acids. In DNA form, the CDR3 reads TGTGCCAGCAGCCCGACTAGCGGGGAGGTAAACGAGCAGTACTTC. Amino acids: CASSPTSGEVNEQYF.

The chain couples TRBV7-9 to TRBJ2-7; D ambiguous. The CDR3 spans 12 residues. Germline V gene data show CDR1 as SEHNR and CDR2 as FQNEAQ (reference sequence). The V end lost 1 base, the J end lost 6 bases, and 7 bases lay between the germline ends. For the CDR3, the DNA is TGTGCCAGCAGCTTAGAGCTCCTCGAGCAGTACTTC. Encoded protein: CASSLELLEQYF. The variable domain in full, completed from reference TRBV7-9 and TRBJ2-7, reads DTGVSQNPRHKITKRGQNVTFRCDPISEHNRLYWYRQTLGQGPEFLTYFQNEAQLEKSRLLSDRFSAERPKGSFSTLEIQRTEQGDSAMYLCASSLELLEQYFGPGTRLTVT.

This clonotype showed up many times. This chain links TRBV6-5 with TRBJ2-3; the match to TRBD1 covers 7 bases. The CDR3 spans 15 residues. Germline values: CDR1 MNHEY, CDR2 SVGAGI. Trimming at V came to 5 bases and at J to 0 bases, leaving 5 bases not matched to a gene. The CDR3 DNA sequence: TGTGCCAGCAGTCGGACAGGTTCTAGCACAGATACGCAGTATTTT. Translation: CASSRTGSSTDTQYF.

This clonotype was detected only a few times. This CDR3 reads CSVEDSKANEQFF. The CDR3 DNA follows: TGCAGCGTTGAGGACAGTAAGGCCAATGAGCAGTTCTTC. This rearrangement joins TRBV29-1 to TRBJ2-1; the D gene is possibly TRBD1 (6 bases). The ends were cut back, 3 bases at V and 6 bases at J, with 12 bases in the middle. The CDR3 runs 13 residues. In germline, CDR1 is SQVTM, CDR2 ANQGSEA.

This clonotype has ten or more counts. The chain is built from TRBV20-1 and TRBJ1-1, with TRBD1 as a possible D gene (5 bases). Germline loops: CDR1 DFQATT, CDR2 SNEGSKA (reference sequence). The CDR3 runs to 14 residues. Trimming shortened V by 1 base and J by 5 bases, and 14 bases separated the two germline ends. The CDR3 DNA reads TGCAGTGCTAGAGGGGGAGGGGCACGGACTGAAGCTTTCTTT. As protein: CSARGGGARTEAFF.

As regards this clonotype: A read error may account for a junction end that differs from germline. The chain links TRBV12-3 or TRBV12-4 to TRBJ2-3; 8 nucleotides match TRBD2. This CDR3 has 15 amino acids. The CDR3 DNA is TGTGCCAGCAGTCTAGCGGGTTATAGCACAGATACGCAGTATTTT. Protein: CASSLAGYSTDTQYF.

This clonotype has a handful of counts. The chain has TRBV18 and TRBJ1-2, with 8 bases that match TRBD1. This CDR3 contains 14 residues. Germline CDR1 and CDR2: KGHSH and LQKENI. After removal of 3 bases from V and 3 bases from J, the junction contained 3 bases not matched to a gene. CDR3 protein: CASSPTTGDYGYTF. The CDR3 bases are TGTGCCAGCTCACCGACGACAGGGGACTATGGCTACACCTTC. Combining the CDR3 with reference TRBV18 and TRBJ1-2 gives the whole variable domain NAGVMQNPRHLVRRRGQEARLRCSPMKGHSHVYWYRQLPEEGLKFMVYLQKENIIDESGMPKERFSAEFPKEGPSILRIQQVVRGDSAAYFCASSPTTGDYGYTFGSGTRLTVV.

This clonotype was detected ten times or more. The chain uses TRBV5-1 and TRBJ2-1; TRBD1 aligns across 8 bases. Trimming cost V 4 bases and J 5 bases; bases outside gene matches: 8. The CDR3 is made up of 15 amino acids. The V gene's germline CDR1 is SGHRS and CDR2 YFSETQ. The CDR3 spells CASSEGTGGNNEQFF. The CDR3 coding sequence is TGCGCCAGCAGCGAGGGGACAGGAGGGAACAATGAGCAGTTCTTC.

The chain combines TRBV29-1 with TRBJ1-1; D remains ambiguous. This CDR3 spans 11 amino acids. Germline CDR1 and CDR2: SQVTM and ANQGSEA. V dropped 7 bases and J dropped 2 bases, with 8 bases sitting between them. The CDR3 loop reads CSGHFNTEAFF. The CDR3 DNA sequence: TGCAGCGGGCACTTCAACACTGAAGCTTTCTTT.

The chain joins TRBV29-1 to TRBJ2-7; D gene ambiguous. This CDR3 spans 11 amino acids. Germline CDR1 SQVTM, CDR2 ANQGSEA. The V gene lost 7 bases and the J gene lost 0 bases, with 7 bases spanning the gap. CDR3 loop: CSGIHSYEQYF. The CDR3 coding sequence is TGCAGCGGAATACACTCCTACGAGCAGTACTTC.

The rearrangement joins TRBV7-3 to TRBJ1-1, with TRBD1 as a possible D gene (5 bases). CDR3 size: 13 residues. Germline V gene sequence: CDR1 SGHTA, CDR2 FQGTGA. Trimming removed 11 bases at V and 2 bases at J, with 15 bases between. DNA of the CDR3: TGTGCCTCGCGGGGCAGCCCTAACACTGAAGCTTTCTTT. Protein product: CASRGSPNTEAFF.

By sample share, this clonotype is medium-sized. The chain has TRBV27 and TRBJ2-7; TRBD2 matches at 14 bases. This CDR3 is 14 amino acids long. V was pared by 4 bases and J by 5 bases, with 1 base of the junction left unmatched. Germline-derived CDR1 and CDR2 are MNHEY and SMNVEV (reference sequence). The CDR3 here is CASSSGLAGDEQYF. Here the CDR3 DNA reads TGTGCCAGCAGTTCGGGACTAGCGGGAGACGAGCAGTACTTC.